The 14 T cell receptor beta chains below come from one sample, sequenced in a study of blood T cell repertoires in COVID-19. Assay: immunoSEQ multiplex PCR; the TCRdb copy retains only in-frame clones and omits some. Seen here are about 160,000 clones, over 90% observed once, and the top ten hold about 2%. Sequencing was performed on peripheral blood. These receptors were obtained from a woman aged 55-75 years with COVID-19, enrolled during active disease.

The chain couples TRBV2 to TRBJ1-1, with D perhaps matching TRBD1 (6 bases). Germline CDR1 and CDR2: SNHLY and FYNNEI. The CDR3 runs to 14 residues. Deletions cut 6 bases from V and 2 bases from J, with 13 bases between. CDR3 DNA sequence: TGTGCCAGCAGGCAGATACAGGGTAACACTGAAGCTTTCTTT. As protein: CASRQIQGNTEAFF.

This chain links TRBV19 with TRBJ2-6; possible D gene TRBD2, 6 bases. Germline-derived CDR1 and CDR2 are LNHDA and SQIVND (reference sequence). V shed 8 bases and J shed 0 bases, with 14 bases lying between them. The CDR3 totals 16 residues. The CDR3, as DNA: TGTGCCAGTCAGGGACTCCCTCGCTCTGGGGCCAACGTCCTGACTTTC. It translates to CASQGLPRSGANVLTF. Combining the CDR3 with reference TRBV19 and TRBJ2-6 gives the whole variable domain DGGITQSPKYLFRKEGQNVTLSCEQNLNHDAMYWYRQDPGQGLRLIYYSQIVNDFQKGDIAEGYSVSREKKESFPLTVTSAQKNPTAFYLCASQGLPRSGANVLTFGAGSRLTVL.

The chain recombines TRBV30 with TRBJ2-3, with a weak D call TRBD1 (6 bases). Trimming pared 3 bases from V and 1 base from J, leaving 8 bases between. Germline loops: CDR1 GTSNPN, CDR2 SVGIG (reference sequence). The CDR3 length is 13 residues. The CDR3 spells CAWRQGGTDTQYF. Written as DNA, the CDR3 is TGTGCCTGGAGACAGGGTGGCACAGATACGCAGTATTTT.

V usage is TRBV5-1 and J usage is TRBJ1-2; D remains ambiguous. V lost 0 bases, J lost 1 base, and 7 bases lay in between. The germline CDR1 and CDR2 sequences are SGHRS and YFSETQ. The CDR3 extends over 14 amino acids. For the CDR3, the DNA is TGCGCCAGCAGCTTGGAAGACTTTAACTATGGCTACACCTTC. It is translated as CASSLEDFNYGYTF.

The chain combines TRBV9 with TRBJ1-3; maybe TRBD1 (5 bases). The germline CDR1 and CDR2 sequences are SGDLS and YYNGEE. CDR3 length equals 17 residues. V gave up 0 bases and J gave up 0 bases, with 13 bases separating them. CDR3 DNA sequence: TGTGCCAGCAGCGTAGATTATGGACAACCCTCTGGAAACACCATATATTTT. This translates into CASSVDYGQPSGNTIYF.

V gene TRBV5-1 combines with J gene TRBJ2-4, with D tentatively TRBD1 (6 bases). Germline V CDR1 and CDR2: SGHRS, YFSETQ. The CDR3 is 15 amino acids. Trimming pared 2 bases from V and 0 bases from J, leaving 9 bases between. CDR3 bases: TGCGCCAGCAGCTTTTCAGGGGCAGCCAAAAACATTCAGTACTTC. Translation gives CASSFSGAAKNIQYF.

The chain is built from TRBV5-5 and TRBJ1-1; D gene uncertain. CDR1 and CDR2 from the germline V gene are SGHKS and YYEKEE (reference sequence). CDR3 length equals 14 residues. V shed 2 bases and J shed 0 bases, with 8 bases lying between them. The CDR3 sequence: CASSLDYVNTEAFF. The CDR3, as DNA: TGTGCCAGCAGCTTAGACTACGTGAACACTGAAGCTTTCTTT.

The chain recombines TRBV23-1 with TRBJ1-6, with unresolved D. TRBV23-1 counts as an open reading frame of uncertain function. The CDR3 loop spans 11 amino acids. The V gene lost 4 bases and the J gene lost 12 bases, with 7 bases spanning the gap. The DNA for the CDR3 is TGCGCCAGCAGTCCCGCGGAACCCCTCCACTTT. Translation: CASSPAEPLHF.

The rearrangement uses TRBV4-3 and TRBJ2-2; 7 bases are a match to TRBD2. The CDR3 loop spans 16 amino acids. V lost 4 bases to trimming and J lost 7 bases; unmatched junction nucleotides: 12. Germline V CDR1 and CDR2: LGHNA, YSLEER. As DNA, the CDR3 is TGCGCCAGCAGCCCAGCGGGGAGGGGTATTGGCGGGGAGCTGTTTTTT. Translation gives CASSPAGRGIGGELFF.

The V call is TRBV9, the J call TRBJ1-4; no firm D call. V was shortened by 5 bases and J by 2 bases, with 16 bases between the two germline ends. The germline V gene encodes CDR1 SGDLS and CDR2 YYNGEE. The CDR3 runs 16 residues. The CDR3 DNA reads as TGTGCCAGCAGAGCCGAGAAAAGCGGGACTAATGAAAAACTGTTTTTT. This gives the protein CASRAEKSGTNEKLFF.

The rearrangement links TRBV18 to TRBJ1-6, with 12 bases that match TRBD1. This CDR3 region has 14 residues. With V trimmed by 3 bases and J by 10 bases, 1 base remained unmatched. CDR1 and CDR2 from the germline V gene are KGHSH and LQKENI. Here the CDR3 reads CASSPGTGGSPLHF. Here the CDR3 DNA reads TGTGCCAGCTCACCCGGGACAGGGGGCTCACCCCTCCACTTT.

The chain combines TRBV11-2 with TRBJ2-1; 7 bases map to TRBD1. Losses at the gene ends were 0 bases for V and 3 bases for J; bases not matched to a gene: 2. Germline values: CDR1 SGHAT, CDR2 FQNNGV. This CDR3 spans 15 amino acids. CDR3 bases: TGTGCCAGCAGCTTAGAGGGACAGATCTACAATGAGCAGTTCTTC. Encoded protein: CASSLEGQIYNEQFF.

This sequence joins TRBV19 and TRBJ1-5; D is perhaps TRBD1 (6 bases). V was pared by 3 bases and J by 6 bases, with 24 bases between. This CDR3 contains 18 residues. The germline V gene encodes CDR1 LNHDA and CDR2 SQIVND (reference sequence). The CDR3 region is CASSIVGSAWGRGQPQHF. CDR3 coding DNA: TGTGCCAGTAGTATTGTTGGCTCCGCGTGGGGCAGGGGTCAGCCCCAGCATTTT.

This chain links TRBV10-3 with TRBJ2-1; 11 nucleotides agree with TRBD2. This CDR3 region has 18 residues. The trim removed 4 bases at V and 0 bases at J, leaving 8 bases unmatched. Germline V gene lookup returns CDR1 ENHRY and CDR2 SYGVKD. The CDR3 bases are TGTGCCATCAGTGGACCACCTAGCGGGGGGTCCTCCTACAATGAGCAGTTCTTC. Amino acid sequence: CAISGPPSGGSSYNEQFF.